Below are 11 T cell receptor beta chains sequenced from a single sample in a study of cytomegalovirus exposure and HLA in healthy donors. Researchers ran the PCR with 60 Vbeta and 13 Jbeta primers. Using immunoSEQ multiplex PCR, the repertoire was profiled, and TCRdb retains in-frame clones only, with some absent. The sample lists around 130,000 clones, more than 80% occurring once. What was sequenced was PBMCs. These receptors all come from a man aged 25 to 40 in good health and CMV-seronegative.

The chain recombines TRBV4-3 with TRBJ2-7, with TRBD1 identical over 9 bases. This CDR3 has 15 amino acids. J was trimmed by 6 bases and V by 1 base; bases with no gene match: 7. Germline assignment: CDR1 LGHNA and CDR2 YSLEER. In DNA form, the CDR3 reads TGCGCCAGCAGCCAAGTGGACAGGGGAGGAACCGAGCAGTACTTC. Amino acid sequence: CASSQVDRGGTEQYF.

This chain connects TRBV4-3 to TRBJ2-5; no firm D call. V gave up 0 bases and J gave up 4 bases, with 9 bases separating them. Germline CDR1 reads LGHNA; CDR2 reads YSLEER. The CDR3 sequence is 14 residues long. CDR3 bases: TGCGCCAGCAGCCAAGACCCGTTATCAGAGACCCAGTACTTC. This sequence encodes CASSQDPLSETQYF.

The chain is built from TRBV27 and TRBJ2-1; 9 bases match TRBD2. The CDR3 has 16 amino acids. V shed 1 base, J shed 7 bases, and the junction held 8 bases outside the gene matches. Germline assignment: CDR1 MNHEY and CDR2 SMNVEV (reference sequence). For the CDR3, the DNA is TGTGCCAGCAGTTTATTGCCTAGCGGGAACATAAATGAGCAGTTCTTC. Translated, it gives CASSLLPSGNINEQFF.

The chain is built from TRBV7-2 and TRBJ2-1, with TRBD1 matching over 9 bases. From germline, CDR1 is SGHTA and CDR2 FQGNSA. The CDR3 is 16 amino acids. The junction had 8 bases not matched to a gene; V was cut back by 6 bases and J by 2 bases. The CDR3 nucleotides read TGTGCCAGCAGTATCACCGGGACAGGGACCTACAATGAGCAGTTCTTC. Protein product: CASSITGTGTYNEQFF.

This clone was found a few times. The chain recombines TRBV7-6 with TRBJ2-2; a possible D gene is TRBD1 (5 bases). With 8 bases removed from V and 8 bases from J, the gap between germline ends came to 15 bases. Germline values: CDR1 SGHVS, CDR2 FNYEAQ. This CDR3 comprises 13 residues. This CDR3 reads CASAQGYLGELFF. The CDR3 DNA reads TGTGCCAGCGCCCAGGGTTATTTAGGGGAGCTGTTTTTT.

The chain joins TRBV9 to TRBJ2-3, with a weak D call TRBD1 (6 bases). CDR3 size: 13 residues. Trimming shortened V by 4 bases and J by 4 bases, and 10 bases separated the two germline ends. In germline, CDR1 is SGDLS, CDR2 YYNGEE. CDR3 nucleotides: TGTGCCAGCAGCCCCGGGACACCAGATACGCAGTATTTT. This encodes CASSPGTPDTQYF. Based on the CDR3 plus reference TRBV9 and TRBJ2-3, the full variable domain is DSGVTQTPKHLITATGQRVTLRCSPRSGDLSVYWYQQSLDQGLQFLIQYYNGEERAKGNILERFSAQQFPDLHSELNLSSLELGDSALYFCASSPGTPDTQYFGPGTRLTVL.

In this sample, this clone turned up once. This chain joins TRBV9 and TRBJ2-2; 11 bases line up with TRBD1. Germline lookup yields CDR1 SGDLS and CDR2 YYNGEE. The CDR3 loop spans 16 amino acids. Trimming at V came to 4 bases and at J to 4 bases, leaving 6 bases not matched to a gene. The DNA of the CDR3 is TGTGCCAGCAGCAGCTGGGACAGGGGGATCACCGGGGAGCTGTTTTTT. It codes for CASSSWDRGITGELFF.

This clone has more than one count but fewer than ten. The chain has TRBV10-1 and TRBJ1-1; TRBD1 is a possible D gene (6 bases). V was clipped by 9 bases and J by 1 base, with 15 bases between them. This CDR3 region has 14 residues. CDR1 is WNHNN and CDR2 is SYGVQD in the germline V gene (reference sequence). CDR3 loop: CASYRDNKNTEAFF. In DNA form, the CDR3 reads TGCGCCAGTTACAGGGATAACAAGAACACTGAAGCTTTCTTT.

With regard to this clone: The junction does not match germline at one end; this may be a read error. The V and J genes are TRBV7-2 and TRBJ2-7, with 10 bases lining up with TRBD2. The CDR3 runs to 15 residues. The germline CDR1 and CDR2 sequences are SGHTA and FQGNSA. The DNA for the CDR3 is TGTGCCAGCAGCGCTAGCGGGAGTAGAACCTACGAGCAGTGCTTC. Translation gives CASSASGSRTYEQCF.

The V gene is TRBV30, the J gene TRBJ1-2; D uncertain. This CDR3 comprises 15 residues. V was trimmed by 0 bases and J by 5 bases, leaving 16 bases between them. Germline V gives CDR1 GTSNPN, CDR2 SVGIG (reference sequence). The CDR3 spells CAWSVLIGTRYGYTF. The CDR3 bases are TGTGCCTGGAGTGTACTGATAGGTACGCGGTATGGCTACACCTTC.

DNA of the CDR3: TGTGCCAGCAACCAAGGACAGATTACGAATCAGCCCCAGCATTTT. Residues: CASNQGQITNQPQHF. This chain links TRBV28 with TRBJ1-5; D might be TRBD1 (6 bases). The V gene's germline CDR1 is MDHEN and CDR2 SYDVKM. Trimming pared 7 bases from V and 4 bases from J, leaving 17 bases between. The CDR3 totals 15 residues.